The 22 T cell receptor beta chains given below trace back to one sample, sequenced in a study of siplizumab effects on memory and regulatory T cells. Profiling relied on immunoSEQ multiplex PCR, and the TCRdb table lists in-frame clones only, not all of them. Of about 100,000 clones in the sample, 91% are singletons; the top ten hold 2.5% to 3%. Sequences were obtained from CD4+ T cells sorted from blood. These receptor sequences come from a human donor in good health. Some clones in this sample may be carry-over from other donors' samples.

The count of this clone is one. V gene TRBV4-1 combines with J gene TRBJ2-7, with TRBD1 as a possible D gene (5 bases). This CDR3 spans 15 amino acids. Trimming removed 1 base at V and 6 bases at J, with 16 bases between. Germline V gene sequence: CDR1 MGHRA, CDR2 YSYEKL. The CDR3 DNA reads TGCGCCAGCAGCCAAGTTGACCCCCAGGGCTCCGAGCAGTACTTC. As protein: CASSQVDPQGSEQYF.

The gene calls are TRBV10-3 and TRBJ1-2, with TRBD1 as a possible D gene (5 bases). Trimming cost V 5 bases and J 4 bases, with 8 bases left between them. The CDR3 has 12 amino acids. Germline CDR1 ENHRY, CDR2 SYGVKD. The CDR3 DNA reads as TGTGCCATCAGTATCGACAGCTATGGCTACACCTTC. This translates into CAISIDSYGYTF.

V usage is TRBV19 and J usage is TRBJ1-2, with 9 bases fitting TRBD1. Germline values: CDR1 LNHDA, CDR2 SQIVND (reference sequence). The V segment lost 3 bases and the J segment 7 bases; nucleotides outside the gene matches: 6. CDR3 size: 14 residues. CDR3 sequence (DNA): TGTGCCAGTAGTATCCCCGGGACAGGGTCTGGCTACACCTTC. It codes for CASSIPGTGSGYTF. Full variable domain (outside the CDR3, taken from reference TRBV19 and TRBJ1-2): DGGITQSPKYLFRKEGQNVTLSCEQNLNHDAMYWYRQDPGQGLRLIYYSQIVNDFQKGDIAEGYSVSREKKESFPLTVTSAQKNPTAFYLCASSIPGTGSGYTFGSGTRLTVV.

J is TRBJ1-4 and V is TRBV6-1; possibly TRBD1 for D (6 bases). Germline assignment: CDR1 MNHNS and CDR2 SASEGT. This CDR3 contains 14 residues. The V end lost 6 bases, the J end lost 0 bases, and 8 bases lay between the germline ends. CDR3 DNA: TGTGCCAGCAGGACAGGCACAACTAATGAAAAACTGTTTTTT. It specifies CASRTGTTNEKLFF.

The chain combines TRBV5-1 with TRBJ2-6; 12 bases agree with TRBD2. This CDR3 has 19 amino acids. Germline V gives CDR1 SGHRS, CDR2 YFSETQ. Trimming took 0 bases from V and 0 from J; bases not matched to a gene: 4. DNA of the CDR3: TGCGCCAGCAGCTTGGGTCTAGCGGGAGGGATCTCTGGGGCCAACGTCCTGACTTTC. It is translated as CASSLGLAGGISGANVLTF.

This chain links TRBV15 with TRBJ1-2; tentatively, D is TRBD1 (5 bases). The CDR3 is 15 residues long. Germline CDR1 reads LNHNV; CDR2 reads YYDKDF (reference sequence). Trimming cost V 3 bases and J 5 bases, with 16 bases left between them. In DNA, the CDR3 is TGTGCCACCAGCAGTGCCGGGACGGTAAATTATGGCTACACCTTC. Translated: CATSSAGTVNYGYTF.

This chain connects TRBV18 to TRBJ2-7; D is ambiguous. The germline CDR1 and CDR2 sequences are KGHSH and LQKENI. This CDR3 is built from 15 residues. Deletions cut 1 base from V and 3 bases from J, with 13 bases between. The CDR3 DNA reads as TGTGCCAGCTCACCACGGGCAGTGCAGAGCTACGAGCAGTACTTC. Its protein product is CASSPRAVQSYEQYF.

The genes are TRBV5-1 and TRBJ2-7, with D possibly being TRBD2 (5 bases). The CDR3 totals 13 residues. Germline lookup yields CDR1 SGHRS and CDR2 YFSETQ. V was cut by 2 bases and J by 3 bases, with 9 bases left in between. The CDR3 nucleotides are TGCGCCAGCAGCTTAACAGCGGACTACGAGCAGTACTTC. Translating it yields CASSLTADYEQYF.

V and J are TRBV7-9 and TRBJ1-2; D ambiguous. The V and J ends lost 3 bases and 6 bases respectively, with 8 bases between them. Germline-derived CDR1 and CDR2 are SEHNR and FQNEAQ (reference sequence). CDR3 length equals 12 residues. The CDR3 here is CASSFVADGYTF. In nucleotides, the CDR3 is TGTGCCAGCAGCTTCGTTGCTGATGGCTACACCTTC.

The rearrangement links TRBV2 to TRBJ2-2; the D gene could be TRBD1 or TRBD2 (5 bases each). V was pared by 10 bases and J by 6 bases, with 15 bases between. Germline CDR1 reads SNHLY; CDR2 reads FYNNEI. The CDR3 covers 13 residues. The CDR3 is CANRRDAAGELFF. CDR3 bases: TGTGCCAACCGCCGGGACGCTGCCGGGGAGCTGTTTTTT.

The chain has TRBV5-6 and TRBJ2-7; 13 bases are a match to TRBD2. J lost 0 bases, V lost 4 bases, and 7 bases had no gene match. This CDR3 has 17 residues. CDR1 SGHDT and CDR2 YYEEEE come from the germline V gene. CDR3 residues: CASSLGLAGVNSYEQYF. CDR3 nucleotide sequence: TGTGCCAGCAGCCTAGGACTAGCGGGAGTAAACTCCTACGAGCAGTACTTC.

This sequence joins TRBV11-2 and TRBJ1-1, with 7 bases aligning to TRBD1. The ends lost 4 bases at V and 2 bases at J; junction bases unmatched: 4. The germline CDR1 and CDR2 sequences are SGHAT and FQNNGV. This CDR3 region has 14 residues. The CDR3 nucleotides are TGTGCCAGCAGCTCAGACAGGGCTAACACTGAAGCTTTCTTT. Translated, it gives CASSSDRANTEAFF.

J is TRBJ2-1 and V is TRBV5-1; TRBD2 matches at 7 bases. Per germline, CDR1 SGHRS and CDR2 YFSETQ. The ends lost 4 bases at V and 9 bases at J; junction bases unmatched: 7. This CDR3 has 13 residues. The CDR3 DNA follows: TGCGCCAGCAGCCTTCGACTAGCTGGTGAGCAGTTCTTC. Amino acid sequence: CASSLRLAGEQFF.

The chain recombines TRBV21-1 with TRBJ1-5. TRBV21-1 is noted as a pseudogene. This CDR3 contains 16 residues. DNA of the CDR3: TGTGCCAGCAGCAAGAGGGTCATTACCCTTTGGCAGCCCCAGCATTTT. This codes for CASSKRVITLWQPQHF.

In regard to this clone: Other DNA variants within this sample encode the same CDR3. This rearrangement joins TRBV9 to TRBJ2-5, with D unclear. Germline V gene sequence: CDR1 SGDLS, CDR2 YYNGEE. Trimming took off 2 bases at V and 1 base at J, with 6 bases between the two ends. The CDR3 extends over 13 amino acids. The CDR3 DNA sequence: TGTGCCAGCAGCGTTGGGCCCCAAGAGACCCAGTACTTC. Protein sequence: CASSVGPQETQYF. Drawing the rest from reference TRBV9 and TRBJ2-5, the complete variable domain is DSGVTQTPKHLITATGQRVTLRCSPRSGDLSVYWYQQSLDQGLQFLIQYYNGEERAKGNILERFSAQQFPDLHSELNLSSLELGDSALYFCASSVGPQETQYFGPGTRLLVL.

V gene TRBV18 combines with J gene TRBJ2-1; D uncertain. The CDR3 is 12 amino acids. Trimming left V 3 bases short and J 6 bases short, with 6 bases between. The germline gives CDR1 KGHSH, CDR2 LQKENI. CDR3 loop: CASSPSVNEQFF. CDR3 DNA sequence: TGTGCCAGCTCACCTTCCGTCAATGAGCAGTTCTTC.

The rearrangement joins TRBV2 to TRBJ2-3; the D gene is possibly TRBD1 (5 bases). The CDR3 sequence is 15 residues long. V was pared by 2 bases and J by 3 bases, with 12 bases between. Germline CDR1 is SNHLY and CDR2 is FYNNEI. In nucleotides, the CDR3 is TGTGCCAGCAGTGAAAGGGCAGGGATGACAGATACGCAGTATTTT. Translation gives CASSERAGMTDTQYF.

The chain combines TRBV19 with TRBJ1-2, with 11 bases aligning to TRBD1. Trimming at V came to 0 bases and at J to 5 bases, leaving 8 bases not matched to a gene. The V gene's germline CDR1 is LNHDA and CDR2 SQIVND (reference sequence). The CDR3 is made up of 17 amino acids. Written as DNA, the CDR3 is TGTGCCAGTAGTATAGATCTTGGGACAGGGGGAAAGTATGGCTACACCTTC. Translated: CASSIDLGTGGKYGYTF.

The genes are TRBV30 and TRBJ1-2; D gene unclear. V was trimmed by 2 bases and J by 8 bases, leaving 18 bases between them. The CDR3 contains 14 residues. Germline CDR1 reads GTSNPN; CDR2 reads SVGIG (reference sequence). The CDR3 protein is CAWSLYTGRKGYTF. The CDR3 DNA reads as TGTGCCTGGAGTTTATACACGGGGAGGAAAGGCTACACCTTC.

This rearrangement joins TRBV18 to TRBJ1-5; no definite D call. V lost 2 bases, J lost 6 bases, and 17 bases lay in between. CDR1 KGHSH and CDR2 LQKENI come from the germline V gene. The CDR3 totals 16 residues. In DNA, the CDR3 is TGTGCCAGCTCACCAAGGCGGGATCGATTGGGTCAGCCCCAGCATTTT. Protein sequence: CASSPRRDRLGQPQHF. Together with reference TRBV18 and TRBJ1-5, the CDR3 gives the full variable domain: NAGVMQNPRHLVRRRGQEARLRCSPMKGHSHVYWYRQLPEEGLKFMVYLQKENIIDESGMPKERFSAEFPKEGPSILRIQQVVRGDSAAYFCASSPRRDRLGQPQHFGDGTRLSIL.

The rearrangement joins TRBV28 to TRBJ2-3; TRBD2 is a possible D gene (6 bases). Trimming shortened V by 1 base and J by 3 bases, and 11 bases separated the two germline ends. The CDR3 sequence is 15 residues long. Germline-derived CDR1 and CDR2 are MDHEN and SYDVKM. CDR3 loop: CASSLLMGRTDTQYF. Written as DNA, the CDR3 is TGTGCCAGCAGTTTATTGATGGGGAGGACAGATACGCAGTATTTT. Looking up the rest from reference TRBV28 and TRBJ2-3 gives the full variable domain: DVKVTQSSRYLVKRTGEKVFLECVQDMDHENMFWYRQDPGLGLRLIYFSYDVKMKEKGDIPEGYSVSREKKERFSLILESASTNQTSMYLCASSLLMGRTDTQYFGPGTRLTVL.

The CDR3 is CASSLANEQFF. The CDR3 DNA sequence: TGTGCCAGCAGTCTCGCCAATGAGCAGTTCTTC. The rearrangement uses TRBV28 and TRBJ2-1; D uncertain. Trimming left V 5 bases short and J 6 bases short, with 5 bases between. Per the germline V gene, CDR1 is MDHEN and CDR2 is SYDVKM. This CDR3 contains 11 residues.